The 3 T cell receptor beta chains in this list originate from one sample, sequenced in a study of T cells in Graves' hyperthyroidism and ophthalmopathy. There were TCR beta CDR3 regions amplified from RNA transcripts. First-round RT-PCR with HTBI primers amplified the TCR CDR3 region. TCRdb independently ran MiXCR on the multiplex PCR reads; one entry per CDR3 protein. This sample has hundreds of thousands of distinct CDR3 sequences, with approximately 23% found just once. Material for sequencing was blood. The receptors here all came from a woman aged 40-49 years with Graves' ophthalmopathy.

Concerning this clonotype itself: The germline gene is not matched at one end of the junction; a read error may be the cause. This chain joins TRBV5-1 and TRBJ2-2; the D gene is possibly TRBD2 (5 bases). The CDR3 is made up of 15 amino acids. CDR1 and CDR2 (germline): SGHRS, YFSETQ. CDR3 residues: CASSLAVGYTGELCF. The CDR3 DNA is TGCGCCAGCAGCTTGGCGGTGGGTTACACCGGGGAGCTGTGTTTT. Variable domain in full (rest from reference TRBV5-1 and TRBJ2-2): KAGVTQTPRYLIKTRGQQVTLSCSPISGHRSVSWYQQTPGQGLQFLFEYFSETQRNKGNFPGRFSGRQFSNSRSEMNVSTLELGDSALYLCASSLAVGYTGELCFGEGSRLTVL.

The V and J genes are TRBV12-3 or TRBV12-4 and TRBJ2-7; 8 bases fit TRBD1. The CDR3 loop spans 13 amino acids. The J segment lost 3 bases and the V segment lost 6 bases, leaving 4 bases of the junction unmatched. The CDR3 spells CASRDREDYEQYF. The CDR3 nucleotides read TGTGCCAGCAGGGACAGGGAGGACTACGAGCAGTACTTC.

This clonotype was detected many times. The CDR3 bases are TGTGCCACCAGCAGAGTGGATGTGCTATCAGACGAGCTGTTTTTT. As protein: CATSRVDVLSDELFF. The genes are TRBV15 and TRBJ2-2; no firm D call. Germline V gene sequence: CDR1 LNHNV, CDR2 YYDKDF (reference sequence). The CDR3 runs 15 residues. The V end was cut by 1 base, the J end by 11 bases, with 17 bases between. The complete variable domain, with remaining parts taken from reference TRBV15 and TRBJ2-2, reads DAMVIQNPRYQVTQFGKPVTLSCSQTLNHNVMYWYQQKSSQAPKLLFHYYDKDFNNEADTPDNFQSRRPNTSFCFLDIRSPGLGDTAMYLCATSRVDVLSDELFFGEGSRLTVL.